Sequencing of this T cell receptor beta chain was carried out in a study of T cell responses to AZD1222 COVID-19 vaccine. The CDR3 covers 15 residues. V shed 4 bases and J 2 bases; nucleotides not matched to a gene: 3. Germline-derived CDR1 and CDR2 are ENHRY and SYGVKD. Study-level results: It was only a handful of AZD1222 recipients who were seropositive at baseline.

Profiled with immunoSEQ multiplex PCR; TCRdb holds only in-frame clones, not every one. The sample lists 140,000 to 150,000 clones; 92% were seen once. Worth noting for this clone: Its cognate antigen is unknown.

V is TRBV10-3 and J is TRBJ2-2; 8 positions match TRBD1. The clonotype comes from an adult who received the AZD1222 COVID-19 vaccine. The sequences come from peripheral blood, collected 28 days after the second AZD1222 dose. This CDR3 is CAISAGQGNTGELFF. DNA for the CDR3: TGTGCCATCAGTGCTGGACAGGGCAACACCGGGGAGCTGTTTTTT.